The clone carrying this T cell receptor (beta chain) was seen a single time. The record originates from a study of cytomegalovirus exposure and HLA in healthy donors. Both 60 Vbeta primers and 13 Jbeta primers went into the PCR. Libraries were prepared by immunoSEQ multiplex PCR; TCRdb keeps only in-frame clonotypes and omits some of them. The sample holds around 210,000 clones, 70% to 80% seen once. J was trimmed by 6 bases and V by 7 bases; bases with no gene match: 8. CDR3 length: 13 residues. Germline lookup yields CDR1 SGDLS and CDR2 YYNGEE. The clonotype originates from a male donor in good health and CMV-seropositive. The chain joins TRBV9 to TRBJ2-7; 9 nucleotides match TRBD1. Sample: PBMCs. CDR3 in amino acids: CASAGTGPSEQYF. CDR3 nucleotide sequence: TGTGCCAGCGCGGGGACAGGGCCCTCCGAGCAGTACTTC.